This TCR beta chain comes out of a study of PD-1 blockade in classical Hodgkin lymphoma. Across the whole study: Nivolumab dosing for patients was 3 mg/kg, administered intravenously every 2 weeks.

Of note for this clone: The sample carries other DNA sequences with the same CDR3.

Measured with immunoSEQ multiplex PCR; TCRdb has only the in-frame clones, and not every one. The table lists roughly 40,000 clones, around three fifths of them singletons. The sample's time point: cycle 4 day 1 (C4D1), after six to seven weeks of nivolumab. Every patient had relapsed following autologous stem cell transplantation, and cohorts differed in brentuximab vedotin exposure. The ends were cut back, 0 bases at V and 12 bases at J, with 10 bases in the middle. CDR1 SGHTA and CDR2 FQGTGA come from the germline V gene. The CDR3 contains 12 residues. The sample was peripheral blood mononuclear cells (PBMCs), taken before the fourth cycle of nivolumab. This clonotype was obtained from a human donor with classical Hodgkin lymphoma. The chain couples TRBV7-3 to TRBJ2-3; D gene unclear. For the CDR3, the DNA is TGTGCCAGCAGCTTAACTGGACCATTTCAGTATTTT. It encodes CASSLTGPFQYF.